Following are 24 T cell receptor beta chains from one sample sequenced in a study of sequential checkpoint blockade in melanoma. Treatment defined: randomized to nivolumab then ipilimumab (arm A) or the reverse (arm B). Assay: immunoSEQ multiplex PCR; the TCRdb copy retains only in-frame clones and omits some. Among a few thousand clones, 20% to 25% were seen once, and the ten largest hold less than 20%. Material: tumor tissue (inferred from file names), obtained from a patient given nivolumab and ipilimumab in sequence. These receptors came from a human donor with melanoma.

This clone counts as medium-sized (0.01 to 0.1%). In DNA, the CDR3 is TGTGCCAGCAGCTTATCGAGCACATTTAGCAATCAGCCCCAGCATTTT. Translation gives CASSLSSTFSNQPQHF. This chain links TRBV11-3 with TRBJ1-5, with D hard to call. V was trimmed by 2 bases and J by 0 bases, leaving 11 bases between them. This CDR3 contains 16 residues. In germline, CDR1 is SGHNT, CDR2 YENEEA.

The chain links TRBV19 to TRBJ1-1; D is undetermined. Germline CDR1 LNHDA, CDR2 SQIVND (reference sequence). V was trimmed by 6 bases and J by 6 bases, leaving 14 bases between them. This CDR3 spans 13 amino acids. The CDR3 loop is CASRTWTAPEAFF. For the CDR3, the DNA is TGTGCCAGTAGGACTTGGACGGCACCTGAAGCTTTCTTT.

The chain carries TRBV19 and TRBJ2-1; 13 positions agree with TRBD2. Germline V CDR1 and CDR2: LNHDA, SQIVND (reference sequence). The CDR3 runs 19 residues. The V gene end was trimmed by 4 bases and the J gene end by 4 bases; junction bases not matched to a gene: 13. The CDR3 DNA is TGTGCCAGTAGTAGCCTTCCTAAGGGGGGACTAGCGGGGTACAATGAGCAGTTCTTC. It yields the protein CASSSLPKGGLAGYNEQFF.

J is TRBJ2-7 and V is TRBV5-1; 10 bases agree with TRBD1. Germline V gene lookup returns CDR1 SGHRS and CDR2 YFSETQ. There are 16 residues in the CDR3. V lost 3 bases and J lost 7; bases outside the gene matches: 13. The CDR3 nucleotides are TGCGCCAGCAGCTCCGACCCTGGGACAGGGGCAGGGGAGCAGTACTTC. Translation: CASSSDPGTGAGEQYF.

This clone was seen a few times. CDR3 in amino acids: CASSSPRDRGVYSNQPQHF. In DNA form, the CDR3 reads TGTGCCAGCAGTTCCCCCCGGGACAGGGGGGTCTATAGCAATCAGCCCCAGCATTTT. The chain recombines TRBV2 with TRBJ1-5; 11 nucleotides line up with TRBD1. CDR3 length: 19 residues. The trim removed 5 bases at V and 0 bases at J, leaving 12 bases unmatched. From germline, CDR1 is SNHLY and CDR2 FYNNEI.

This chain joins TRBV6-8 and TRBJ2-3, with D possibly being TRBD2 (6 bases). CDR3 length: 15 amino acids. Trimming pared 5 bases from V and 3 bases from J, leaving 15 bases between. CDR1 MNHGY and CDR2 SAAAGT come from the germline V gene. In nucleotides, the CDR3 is TGTGCCAGCAGTGATTTTTCGGGAGAGACAGATACGCAGTATTTT. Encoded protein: CASSDFSGETDTQYF.

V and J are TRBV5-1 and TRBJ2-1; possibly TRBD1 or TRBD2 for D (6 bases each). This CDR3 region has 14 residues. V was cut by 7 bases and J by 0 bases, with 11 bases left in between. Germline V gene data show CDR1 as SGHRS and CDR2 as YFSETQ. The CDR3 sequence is CASWRDNSYNEQFF. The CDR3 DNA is TGCGCCAGCTGGAGGGACAACTCCTACAATGAGCAGTTCTTC.

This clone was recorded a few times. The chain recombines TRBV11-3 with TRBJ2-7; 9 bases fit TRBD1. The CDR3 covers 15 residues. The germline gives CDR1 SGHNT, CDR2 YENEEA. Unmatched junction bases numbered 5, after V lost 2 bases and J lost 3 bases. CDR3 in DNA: TGTGCCAGCAGCTTATACAGGGGGCTAGGCTACGAGCAGTACTTC. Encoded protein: CASSLYRGLGYEQYF.

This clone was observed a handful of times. The CDR3 loop is CASSAGVRTDTQYF. CDR3 bases: TGTGCCAGCAGCGCGGGGGTGCGGACAGATACGCAGTATTTT. This chain connects TRBV11-3 to TRBJ2-3, with TRBD2 matching over 7 bases. The CDR3 has 14 residues. Losses at the gene ends were 5 bases for V and 3 bases for J; bases not matched to a gene: 5. The V gene's germline CDR1 is SGHNT and CDR2 YENEEA.

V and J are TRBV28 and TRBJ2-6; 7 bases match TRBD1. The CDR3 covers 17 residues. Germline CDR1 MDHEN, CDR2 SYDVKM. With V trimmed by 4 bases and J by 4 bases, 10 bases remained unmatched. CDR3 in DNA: TGTGCCAGCAGTTCTGTTACAGGGGCGAGGGGGGCCAACGTCCTGACTTTC. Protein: CASSSVTGARGANVLTF.

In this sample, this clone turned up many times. CDR3 nucleotide sequence: TGTGCCAGCAGTCCACAGGGTCCCCGCGAGGAAGCTTTCTTT. As protein: CASSPQGPREEAFF. The chain uses TRBV11-3 and TRBJ1-1; TRBD1 might be the D (6 bases). V lost 6 bases and J 8 bases, leaving 19 bases between the germline ends. The CDR3 runs 14 residues. Germline V gene lookup returns CDR1 SGHNT and CDR2 YENEEA.

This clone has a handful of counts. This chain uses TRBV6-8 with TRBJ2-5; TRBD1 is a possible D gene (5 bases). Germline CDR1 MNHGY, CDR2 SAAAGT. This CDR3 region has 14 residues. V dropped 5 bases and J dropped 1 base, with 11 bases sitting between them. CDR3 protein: CASSKDSFQETQYF. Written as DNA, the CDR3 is TGTGCCAGCAGTAAAGACAGTTTCCAAGAGACCCAGTACTTC.

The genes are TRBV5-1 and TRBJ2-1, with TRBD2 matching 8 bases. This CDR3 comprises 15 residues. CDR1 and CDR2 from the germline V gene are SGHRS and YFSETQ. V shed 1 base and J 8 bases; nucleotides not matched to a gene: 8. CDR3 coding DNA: TGCGCCAGCAGCTTGCTCGGGAGGGAAGGGGATGAGCAGTTCTTC. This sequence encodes CASSLLGREGDEQFF.

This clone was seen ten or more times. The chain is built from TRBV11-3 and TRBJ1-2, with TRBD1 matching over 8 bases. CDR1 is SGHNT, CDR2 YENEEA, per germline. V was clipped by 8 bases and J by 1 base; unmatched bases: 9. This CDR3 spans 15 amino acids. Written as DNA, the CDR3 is TGTGCCAGCCTCTACCAGGGACAGGTTAACTATGGCTACACCTTC. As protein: CASLYQGQVNYGYTF.

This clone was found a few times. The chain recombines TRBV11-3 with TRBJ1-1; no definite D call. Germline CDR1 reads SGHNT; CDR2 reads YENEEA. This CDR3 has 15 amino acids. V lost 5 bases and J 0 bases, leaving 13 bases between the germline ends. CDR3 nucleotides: TGTGCCAGCAGCCTCTGGACGGGCGTGAACACTGAAGCTTTCTTT. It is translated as CASSLWTGVNTEAFF.

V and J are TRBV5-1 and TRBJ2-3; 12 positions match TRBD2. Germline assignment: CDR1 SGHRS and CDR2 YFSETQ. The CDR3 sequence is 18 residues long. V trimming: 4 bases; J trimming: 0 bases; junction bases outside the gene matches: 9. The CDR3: CASSRNAGTSGSTDTQYF. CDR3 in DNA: TGCGCCAGCAGCCGAAACGCCGGGACTAGCGGGAGCACAGATACGCAGTATTTT.

The CDR3: CASEGQTNTGELFF. In DNA form, the CDR3 reads TGTGCTAGTGAAGGACAGACGAACACCGGGGAGCTGTTTTTT. The rearrangement joins TRBV12-5 to TRBJ2-2; weak D call: TRBD1 (6 bases). V lost 7 bases and J 0 bases, leaving 9 bases between the germline ends. The CDR3 loop spans 14 amino acids. Germline-derived CDR1 and CDR2 are LGHNT and FRNRAP.

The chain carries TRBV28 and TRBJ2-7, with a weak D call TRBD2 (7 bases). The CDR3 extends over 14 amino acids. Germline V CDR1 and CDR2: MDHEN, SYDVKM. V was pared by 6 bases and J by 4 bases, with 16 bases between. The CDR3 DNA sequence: TGTGCCAGCAGGGATTACAGGGAGGGGTACGAGCAGTACTTC. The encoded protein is CASRDYREGYEQYF.

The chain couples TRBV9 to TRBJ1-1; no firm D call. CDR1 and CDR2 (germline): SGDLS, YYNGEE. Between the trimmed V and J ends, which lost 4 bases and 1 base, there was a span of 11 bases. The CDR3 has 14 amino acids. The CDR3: CASSLMAGNTEAFF. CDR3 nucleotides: TGTGCCAGCAGCCTAATGGCAGGGAACACTGAAGCTTTCTTT.

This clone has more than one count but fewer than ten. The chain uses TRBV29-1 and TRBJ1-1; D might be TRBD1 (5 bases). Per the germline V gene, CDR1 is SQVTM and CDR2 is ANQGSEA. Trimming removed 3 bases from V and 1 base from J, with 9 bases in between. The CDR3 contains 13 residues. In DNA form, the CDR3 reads TGCAGCGTTGAGGGGACTACGAACACTGAAGCTTTCTTT. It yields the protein CSVEGTTNTEAFF.

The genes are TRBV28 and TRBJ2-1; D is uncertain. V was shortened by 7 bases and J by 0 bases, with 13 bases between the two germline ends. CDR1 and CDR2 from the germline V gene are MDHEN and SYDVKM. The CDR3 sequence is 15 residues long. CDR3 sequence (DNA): TGTGCCAGCATGCCTCGCAGGAGCTCCTACAATGAGCAGTTCTTC. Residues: CASMPRRSSYNEQFF.

CDR3 nucleotide sequence: TGTGCCAGGACGACTAGCGGGAGTGGTAGGGATGAGCAGTTCTTC. Its protein product is CARTTSGSGRDEQFF. This rearrangement joins TRBV28 to TRBJ2-1; 12 nucleotides match TRBD2. The CDR3 runs 15 residues. Losses at the gene ends were 9 bases for V and 8 bases for J; bases not matched to a gene: 11. The germline V gene encodes CDR1 MDHEN and CDR2 SYDVKM.

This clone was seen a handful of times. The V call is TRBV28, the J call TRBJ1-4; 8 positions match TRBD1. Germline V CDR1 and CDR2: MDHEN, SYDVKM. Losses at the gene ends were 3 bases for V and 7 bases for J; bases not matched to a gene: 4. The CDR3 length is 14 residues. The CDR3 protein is CASSLTGASEKLFF. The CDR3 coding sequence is TGTGCCAGCAGTTTGACAGGGGCTAGTGAAAAACTGTTTTTT.

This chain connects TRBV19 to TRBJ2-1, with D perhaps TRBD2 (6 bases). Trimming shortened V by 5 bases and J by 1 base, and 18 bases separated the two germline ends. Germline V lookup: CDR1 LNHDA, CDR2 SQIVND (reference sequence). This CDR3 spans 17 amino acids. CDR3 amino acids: CASSRVLATSSYNEQFF. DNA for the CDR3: TGTGCCAGTAGTCGAGTGCTAGCGACGTCATCCTACAATGAGCAGTTCTTC.